A few counts support the clone carrying this T cell receptor (beta chain). Its cognate antigen is unknown. Quantitative 5'-RACE was performed with molecular barcodes, and it yielded the TCR beta libraries. From the 5' RACE reads, TCRdb called clonotypes with MiXCR, one entry per CDR3 protein. The sample has around 770,000 distinct CDR3 sequences, under 20% seen once. This sample was included in a study of CD8 T cells in ankylosing spondylitis. Regarding the study as a whole: Ankylosing spondylitis blood seemed to carry a telltale TCR beta motif made of roughly 8 highly homologous variants. Reportedly, matched ankylosing spondylitis synovial fluid was significantly enriched for disease-linked clones. In reactive arthritis synovial fluid and blood, some motif variants had been reported before. With a CD8+ phenotype, disease-linked clones were relatively rare in peripheral blood.

Germline CDR1 reads MGHRA; CDR2 reads YSYEKL. This CDR3 region has 15 residues. The V segment lost 6 bases and the J segment 2 bases; nucleotides outside the gene matches: 5. Sequenced input: blood, either unsorted or a sorted T cell fraction (not recorded which). The clonotype originates from a male donor with ankylosing spondylitis. This chain links TRBV4-1 with TRBJ2-1; 9 positions match TRBD2. The CDR3 loop is CASSERGDPYNEQFF. The DNA of the CDR3 is TGCGCCAGCAGTGAGCGGGGGGATCCCTACAATGAGCAGTTCTTC.